This TCR beta chain was observed in a study of cytomegalovirus exposure and HLA in healthy donors. Assay used: immunoSEQ multiplex PCR; TCRdb lists only in-frame clones, some missing. The table has 150,000 to 200,000 clones, approximately 84% seen once. CDR1 SNHLY and CDR2 FYNNEI come from the germline V gene. The junction had 19 bases not matched to a gene; V was cut back by 3 bases and J by 2 bases. There are 20 residues in the CDR3. Study results and caveats: That first-cohort TCR clusters tended to co-occur in the approximately 110 validation repertoires was found in a later analysis.

A note on this clone: Its target is unknown.

The V and J genes are TRBV2 and TRBJ2-7; 10 bases are shared with TRBD2. The receptor's source is a man aged 30-40 years in good health and CMV-seropositive. Sample: PBMCs. The CDR3 DNA reads as TGTGCCAGCAGTGATTGGCTAGCGGGGGCCCTAAGTGGTAGTCCCTACGAGCAGTACTTC. Encoded protein: CASSDWLAGALSGSPYEQYF. Full variable domain (outside the CDR3, taken from reference TRBV2 and TRBJ2-7): EPEVTQTPSHQVTQMGQEVILRCVPISNHLYFYWYRQILGQKVEFLVSFYNNEISEKSEIFDDQFSVERPDGSNFTLKIRSTKLEDSAMYFCASSDWLAGALSGSPYEQYFGPGTRLTVT.